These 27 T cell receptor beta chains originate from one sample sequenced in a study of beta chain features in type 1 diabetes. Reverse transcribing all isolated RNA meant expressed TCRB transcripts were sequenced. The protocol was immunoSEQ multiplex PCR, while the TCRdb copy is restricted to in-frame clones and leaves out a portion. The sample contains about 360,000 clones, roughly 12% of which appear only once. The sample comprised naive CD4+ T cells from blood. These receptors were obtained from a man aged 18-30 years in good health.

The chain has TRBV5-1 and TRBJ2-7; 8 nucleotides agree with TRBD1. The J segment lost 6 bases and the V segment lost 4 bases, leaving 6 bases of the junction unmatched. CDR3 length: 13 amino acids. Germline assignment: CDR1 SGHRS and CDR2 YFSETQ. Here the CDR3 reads CASSLGQVAEQYF. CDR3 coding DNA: TGCGCCAGCAGCCTGGGACAGGTTGCCGAGCAGTACTTC. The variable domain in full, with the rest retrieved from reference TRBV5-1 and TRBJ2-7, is KAGVTQTPRYLIKTRGQQVTLSCSPISGHRSVSWYQQTPGQGLQFLFEYFSETQRNKGNFPGRFSGRQFSNSRSEMNVSTLELGDSALYLCASSLGQVAEQYFGPGTRLTVT.

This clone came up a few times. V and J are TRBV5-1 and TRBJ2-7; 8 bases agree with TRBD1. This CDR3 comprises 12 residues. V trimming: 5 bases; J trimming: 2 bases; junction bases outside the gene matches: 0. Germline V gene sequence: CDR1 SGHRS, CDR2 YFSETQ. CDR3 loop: CASRGQAYEQYF. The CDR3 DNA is TGCGCCAGCAGGGGACAGGCCTACGAGCAGTACTTC.

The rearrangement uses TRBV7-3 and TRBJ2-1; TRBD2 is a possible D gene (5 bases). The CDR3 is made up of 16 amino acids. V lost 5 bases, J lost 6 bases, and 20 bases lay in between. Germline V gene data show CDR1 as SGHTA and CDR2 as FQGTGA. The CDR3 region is CASSPVSGSPSNEQFF. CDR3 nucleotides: TGTGCCAGCAGCCCCGTTTCGGGGAGTCCTAGCAATGAGCAGTTCTTC. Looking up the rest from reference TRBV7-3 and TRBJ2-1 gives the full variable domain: GAGVSQTPSNKVTEKGKYVELRCDPISGHTALYWYRQSLGQGPEFLIYFQGTGAADDSGLPNDRFFAVRPEGSVSTLKIQRTERGDSAVYLCASSPVSGSPSNEQFFGPGTRLTVL.

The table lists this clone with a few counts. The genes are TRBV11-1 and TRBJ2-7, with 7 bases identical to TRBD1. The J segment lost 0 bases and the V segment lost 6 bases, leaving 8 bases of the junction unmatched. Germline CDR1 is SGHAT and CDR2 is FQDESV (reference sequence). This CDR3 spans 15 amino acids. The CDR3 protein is CASSFDRETSYEQYF. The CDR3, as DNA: TGTGCCAGCAGTTTCGACAGGGAGACCTCCTACGAGCAGTACTTC.

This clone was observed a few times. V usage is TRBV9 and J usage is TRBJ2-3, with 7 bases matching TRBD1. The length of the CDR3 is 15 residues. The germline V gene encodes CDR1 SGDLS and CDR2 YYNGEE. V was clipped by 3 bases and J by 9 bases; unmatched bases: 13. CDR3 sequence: CASSARTGAWETQYF. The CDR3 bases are TGTGCCAGCAGCGCCCGGACAGGCGCGTGGGAGACGCAGTATTTT.

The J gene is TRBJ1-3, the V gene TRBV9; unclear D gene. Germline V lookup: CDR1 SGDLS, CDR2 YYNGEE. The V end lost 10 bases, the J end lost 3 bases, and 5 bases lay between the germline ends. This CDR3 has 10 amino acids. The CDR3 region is CASLGNTIYF. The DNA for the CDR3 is TGTGCCTCCCTTGGAAACACCATATATTTT.

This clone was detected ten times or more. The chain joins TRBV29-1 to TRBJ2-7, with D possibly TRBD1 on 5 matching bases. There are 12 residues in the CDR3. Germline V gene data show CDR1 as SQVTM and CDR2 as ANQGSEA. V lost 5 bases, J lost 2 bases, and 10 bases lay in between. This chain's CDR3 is CSVRDSPYEQYF. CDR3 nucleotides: TGCAGCGTTCGTGACAGTCCCTACGAGCAGTACTTC.

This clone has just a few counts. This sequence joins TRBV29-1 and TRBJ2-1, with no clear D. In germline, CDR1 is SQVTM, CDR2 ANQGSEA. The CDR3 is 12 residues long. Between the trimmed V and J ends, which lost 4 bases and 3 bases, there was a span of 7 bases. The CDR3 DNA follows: TGCAGCGTTGTCGTTCTCTACAATGAGCAGTTCTTC. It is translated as CSVVVLYNEQFF.

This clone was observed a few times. For the CDR3, the DNA is TGTGCCAGCAGCAAAGGTAGCGGGGCAGGCTCCTACAATGAGCAGTTCTTC. It is translated as CASSKGSGAGSYNEQFF. This chain uses TRBV21-1 with TRBJ2-1; the table's D call of TRBD2 was not tested on the DNA. TRBV21-1 has pseudogene status. CDR3 length equals 17 residues.

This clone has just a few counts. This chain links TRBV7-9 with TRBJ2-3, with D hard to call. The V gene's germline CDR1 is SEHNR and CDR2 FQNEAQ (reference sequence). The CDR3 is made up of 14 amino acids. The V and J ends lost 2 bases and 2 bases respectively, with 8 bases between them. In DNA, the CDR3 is TGTGCCAGCAGCTTATCTGCAGTCACAGATACGCAGTATTTT. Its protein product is CASSLSAVTDTQYF.

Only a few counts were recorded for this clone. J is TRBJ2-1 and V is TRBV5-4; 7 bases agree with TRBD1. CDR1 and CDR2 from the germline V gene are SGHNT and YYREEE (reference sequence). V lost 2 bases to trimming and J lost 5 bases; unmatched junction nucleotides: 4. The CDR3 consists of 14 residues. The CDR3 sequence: CASSFGDSNNEQFF. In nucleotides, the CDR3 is TGTGCCAGCAGCTTCGGGGACAGCAACAATGAGCAGTTCTTC.

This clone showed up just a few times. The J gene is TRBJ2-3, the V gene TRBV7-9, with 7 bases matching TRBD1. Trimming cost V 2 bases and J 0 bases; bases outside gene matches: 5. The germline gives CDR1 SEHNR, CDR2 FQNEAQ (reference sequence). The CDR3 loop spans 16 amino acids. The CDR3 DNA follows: TGTGCCAGCAGCTTATTGCCAGGGGGTAGCACAGATACGCAGTATTTT. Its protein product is CASSLLPGGSTDTQYF.

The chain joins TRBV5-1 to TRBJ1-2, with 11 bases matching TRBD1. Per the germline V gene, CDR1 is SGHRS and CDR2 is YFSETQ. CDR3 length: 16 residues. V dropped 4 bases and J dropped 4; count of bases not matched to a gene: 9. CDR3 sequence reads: CASSRNVGTGGYGYTF. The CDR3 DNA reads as TGCGCCAGCAGCCGGAATGTCGGGACAGGGGGCTATGGCTACACCTTC.

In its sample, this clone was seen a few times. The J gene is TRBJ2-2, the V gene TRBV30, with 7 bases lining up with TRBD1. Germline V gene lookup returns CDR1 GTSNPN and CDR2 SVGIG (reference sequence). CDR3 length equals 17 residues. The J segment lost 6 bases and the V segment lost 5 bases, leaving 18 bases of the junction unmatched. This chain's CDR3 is CAWQQMSGGINPGELFF. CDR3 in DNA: TGTGCCTGGCAACAAATGTCAGGGGGTATCAACCCCGGGGAGCTGTTTTTT.

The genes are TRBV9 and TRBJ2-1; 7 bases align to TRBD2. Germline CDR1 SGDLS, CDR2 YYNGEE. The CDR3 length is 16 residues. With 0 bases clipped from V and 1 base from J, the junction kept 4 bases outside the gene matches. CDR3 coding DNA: TGTGCCAGCAGCGTAGCTGCGGGGGAGTCCTACAATGAGCAGTTCTTC. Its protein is CASSVAAGESYNEQFF.

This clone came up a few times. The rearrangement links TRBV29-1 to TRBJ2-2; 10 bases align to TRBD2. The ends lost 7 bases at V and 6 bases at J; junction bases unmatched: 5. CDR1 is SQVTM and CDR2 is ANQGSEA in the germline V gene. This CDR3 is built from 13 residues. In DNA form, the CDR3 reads TGCAGCGCGGAGGGACTAGCGTCCGGGGAGCTGTTTTTT. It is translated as CSAEGLASGELFF.

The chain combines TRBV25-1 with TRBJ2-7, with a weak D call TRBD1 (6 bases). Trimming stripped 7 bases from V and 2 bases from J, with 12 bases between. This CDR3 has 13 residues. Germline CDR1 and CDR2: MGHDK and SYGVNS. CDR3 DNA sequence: TGTGCCAGCACGAGCAGGGACACCTACGAGCAGTACTTC. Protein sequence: CASTSRDTYEQYF.

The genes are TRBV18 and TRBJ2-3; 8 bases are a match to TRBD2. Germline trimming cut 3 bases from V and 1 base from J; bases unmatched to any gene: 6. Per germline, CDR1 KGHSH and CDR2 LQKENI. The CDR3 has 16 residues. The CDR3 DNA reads TGTGCCAGCTCACCTGAGACGGGACTAGGCACAGATACGCAGTATTTT. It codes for CASSPETGLGTDTQYF.

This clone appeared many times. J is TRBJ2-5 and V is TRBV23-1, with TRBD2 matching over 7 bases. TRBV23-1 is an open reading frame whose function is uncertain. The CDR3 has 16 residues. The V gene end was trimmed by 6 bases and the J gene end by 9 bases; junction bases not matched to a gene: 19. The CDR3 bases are TGCGCCAGCAGACGTGGGGAGGGACTCCAAGAGATGGCCCAGTACTTC. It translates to CASRRGEGLQEMAQYF.

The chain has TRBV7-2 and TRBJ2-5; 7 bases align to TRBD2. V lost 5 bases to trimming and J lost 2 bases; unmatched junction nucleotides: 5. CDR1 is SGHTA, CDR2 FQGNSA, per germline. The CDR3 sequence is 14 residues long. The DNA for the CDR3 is TGTGCCAGCAGCCGCGGGGGACCACAAGAGACCCAGTACTTC. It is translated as CASSRGGPQETQYF.

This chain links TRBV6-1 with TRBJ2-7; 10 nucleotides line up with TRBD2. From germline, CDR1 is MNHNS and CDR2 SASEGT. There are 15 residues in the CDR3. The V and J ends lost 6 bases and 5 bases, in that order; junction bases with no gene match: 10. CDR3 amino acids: CASRDPGTSVDEQYF. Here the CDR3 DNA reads TGTGCCAGCAGGGACCCCGGGACTAGCGTCGACGAGCAGTACTTC.

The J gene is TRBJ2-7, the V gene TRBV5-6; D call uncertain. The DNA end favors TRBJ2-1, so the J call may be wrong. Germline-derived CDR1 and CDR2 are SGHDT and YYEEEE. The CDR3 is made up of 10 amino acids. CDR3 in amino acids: CASSGREQFF. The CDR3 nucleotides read TGTGCCAGCAGCGGCCGGGAGCAGTTCTTC.

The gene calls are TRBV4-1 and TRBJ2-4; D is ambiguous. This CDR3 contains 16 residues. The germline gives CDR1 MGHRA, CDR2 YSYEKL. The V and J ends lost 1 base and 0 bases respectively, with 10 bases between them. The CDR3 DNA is TGCGCCAGCAGCCAAGCCCTGGCTTTAGCCAAAAACATTCAGTACTTC. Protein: CASSQALALAKNIQYF.

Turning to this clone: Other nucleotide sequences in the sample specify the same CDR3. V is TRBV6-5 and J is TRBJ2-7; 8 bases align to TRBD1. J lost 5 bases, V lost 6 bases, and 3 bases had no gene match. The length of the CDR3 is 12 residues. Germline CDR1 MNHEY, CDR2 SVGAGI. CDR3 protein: CASRRTGNEQYF. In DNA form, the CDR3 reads TGTGCCAGCAGAAGGACAGGGAACGAGCAGTACTTC.

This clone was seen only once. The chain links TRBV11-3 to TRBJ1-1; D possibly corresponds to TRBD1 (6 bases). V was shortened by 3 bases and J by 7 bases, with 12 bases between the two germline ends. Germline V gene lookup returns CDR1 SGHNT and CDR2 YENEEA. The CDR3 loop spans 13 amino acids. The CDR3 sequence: CASSFRQGSEAFF. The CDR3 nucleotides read TGTGCCAGCAGCTTTAGGCAGGGGAGTGAAGCTTTCTTT. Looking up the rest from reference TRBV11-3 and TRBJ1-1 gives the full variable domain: EAGVVQSPRYKIIEKKQPVAFWCNPISGHNTLYWYLQNLGQGPELLIRYENEEAVDDSQLPKDRFSAERLKGVDSTLKIQPAELGDSAVYLCASSFRQGSEAFFGQGTRLTVV.

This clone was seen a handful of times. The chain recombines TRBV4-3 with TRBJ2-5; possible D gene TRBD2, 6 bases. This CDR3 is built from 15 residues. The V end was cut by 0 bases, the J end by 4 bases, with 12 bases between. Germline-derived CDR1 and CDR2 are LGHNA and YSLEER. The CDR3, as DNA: TGCGCCAGCAGCCAAGATCGGGGGAGTGGAGAGACCCAGTACTTC. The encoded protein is CASSQDRGSGETQYF.

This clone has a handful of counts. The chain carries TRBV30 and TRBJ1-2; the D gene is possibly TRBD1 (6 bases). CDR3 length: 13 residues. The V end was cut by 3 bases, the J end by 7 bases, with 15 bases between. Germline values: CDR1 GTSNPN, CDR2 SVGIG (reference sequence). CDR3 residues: CAWSFAGEIGYTF. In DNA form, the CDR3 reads TGTGCCTGGAGCTTCGCAGGGGAAATTGGCTACACCTTC. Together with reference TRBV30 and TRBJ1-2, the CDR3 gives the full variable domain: SQTIHQWPATLVQPVGSPLSLECTVEGTSNPNLYWYRQAAGRGLQLLFYSVGIGQISSEVPQNLSASRPQDRQFILSSKKLLLSDSGFYLCAWSFAGEIGYTFGSGTRLTVV.